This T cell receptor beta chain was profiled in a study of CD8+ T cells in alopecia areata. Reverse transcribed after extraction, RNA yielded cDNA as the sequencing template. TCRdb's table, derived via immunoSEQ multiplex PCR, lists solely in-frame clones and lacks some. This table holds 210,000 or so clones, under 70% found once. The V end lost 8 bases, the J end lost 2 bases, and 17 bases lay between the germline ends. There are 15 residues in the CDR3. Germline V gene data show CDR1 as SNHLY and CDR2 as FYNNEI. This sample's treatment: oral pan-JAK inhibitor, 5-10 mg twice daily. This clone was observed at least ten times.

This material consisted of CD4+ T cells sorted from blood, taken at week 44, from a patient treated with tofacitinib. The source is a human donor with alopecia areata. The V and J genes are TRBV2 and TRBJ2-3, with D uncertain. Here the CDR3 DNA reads TGTGCCAGCTCCTCGGGTAGAGGCAACACAGATACGCAGTATTTT. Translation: CASSSGRGNTDTQYF. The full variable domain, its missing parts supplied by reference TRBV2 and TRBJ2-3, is EPEVTQTPSHQVTQMGQEVILRCVPISNHLYFYWYRQILGQKVEFLVSFYNNEISEKSEIFDDQFSVERPDGSNFTLKIRSTKLEDSAMYFCASSSGRGNTDTQYFGPGTRLTVL.